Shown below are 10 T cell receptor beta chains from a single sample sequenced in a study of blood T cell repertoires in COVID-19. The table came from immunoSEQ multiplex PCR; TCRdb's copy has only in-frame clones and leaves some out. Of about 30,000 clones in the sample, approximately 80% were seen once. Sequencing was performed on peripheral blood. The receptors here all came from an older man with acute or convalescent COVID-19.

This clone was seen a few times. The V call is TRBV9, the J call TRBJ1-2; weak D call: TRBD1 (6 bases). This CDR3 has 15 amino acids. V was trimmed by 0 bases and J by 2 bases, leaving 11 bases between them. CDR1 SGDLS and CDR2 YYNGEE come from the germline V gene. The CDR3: CASSVAAGANYGYTF. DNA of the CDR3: TGTGCCAGCAGCGTAGCTGCAGGGGCCAACTATGGCTACACCTTC.

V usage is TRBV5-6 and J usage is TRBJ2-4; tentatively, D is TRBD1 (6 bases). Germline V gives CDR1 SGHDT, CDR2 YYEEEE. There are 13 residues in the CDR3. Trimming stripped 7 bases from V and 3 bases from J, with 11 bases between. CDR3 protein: CASVQGSKNIQYF. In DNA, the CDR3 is TGTGCCAGCGTACAGGGTAGCAAAAACATTCAGTACTTC.

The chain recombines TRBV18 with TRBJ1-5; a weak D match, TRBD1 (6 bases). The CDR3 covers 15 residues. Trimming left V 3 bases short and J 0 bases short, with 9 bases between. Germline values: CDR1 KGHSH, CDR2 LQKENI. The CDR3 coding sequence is TGTGCCAGCTCACCTGGACAGCATAGCAATCAGCCCCAGCATTTT. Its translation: CASSPGQHSNQPQHF.

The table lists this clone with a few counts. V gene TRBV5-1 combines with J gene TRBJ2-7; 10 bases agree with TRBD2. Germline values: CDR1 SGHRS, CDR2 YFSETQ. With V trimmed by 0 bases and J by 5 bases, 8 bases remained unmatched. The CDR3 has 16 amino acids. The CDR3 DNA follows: TGCGCCAGCAGCTTGGAACACGGGGGGACTAGCGACGAGCAGTACTTC. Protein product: CASSLEHGGTSDEQYF.

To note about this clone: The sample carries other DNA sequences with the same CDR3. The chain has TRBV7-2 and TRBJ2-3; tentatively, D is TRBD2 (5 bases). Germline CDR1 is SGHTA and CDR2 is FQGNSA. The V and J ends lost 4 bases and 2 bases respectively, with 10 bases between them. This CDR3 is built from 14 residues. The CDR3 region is CASSSRLHTDTQYF. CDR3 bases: TGTGCCAGCAGCTCGAGACTACACACAGATACGCAGTATTTT. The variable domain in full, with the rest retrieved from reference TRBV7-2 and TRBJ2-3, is GAGVSQSPSNKVTEKGKDVELRCDPISGHTALYWYRQSLGQGLEFLIYFQGNSAPDKSGLPSDRFSAERTGGSVSTLTIQRTQQEDSAVYLCASSSRLHTDTQYFGPGTRLTVL.

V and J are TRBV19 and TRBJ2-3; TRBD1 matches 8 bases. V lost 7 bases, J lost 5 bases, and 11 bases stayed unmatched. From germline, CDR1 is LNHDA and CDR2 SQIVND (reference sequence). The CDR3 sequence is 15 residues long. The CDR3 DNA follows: TGTGCCAGTAAAGGGAGACAGGGGTCCTTAGATACGCAGTATTTT. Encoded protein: CASKGRQGSLDTQYF.

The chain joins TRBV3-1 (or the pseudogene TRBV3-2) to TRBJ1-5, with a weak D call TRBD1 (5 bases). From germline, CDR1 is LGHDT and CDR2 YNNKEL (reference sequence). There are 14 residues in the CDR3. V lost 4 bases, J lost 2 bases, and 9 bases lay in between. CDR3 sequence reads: CASSLRGGNQPQHF. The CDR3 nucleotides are TGTGCCAGCAGCCTCCGGGGGGGCAATCAGCCCCAGCATTTT.

CDR3 loop: CSGGDRNYEQYF. The CDR3 DNA is TGCAGCGGGGGGGACAGAAACTACGAGCAGTACTTC. The genes are TRBV29-1 and TRBJ2-7, with a weak D call TRBD1 (7 bases). The CDR3 spans 12 residues. Germline CDR1 reads SQVTM; CDR2 reads ANQGSEA. The ends were cut back, 7 bases at V and 3 bases at J, with 13 bases in the middle.

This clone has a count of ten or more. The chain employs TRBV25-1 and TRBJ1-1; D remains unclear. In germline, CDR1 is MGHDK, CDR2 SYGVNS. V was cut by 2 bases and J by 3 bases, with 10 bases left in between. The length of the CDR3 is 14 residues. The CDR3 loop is CASSETGSYTEAFF. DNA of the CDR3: TGTGCCAGCAGTGAAACCGGGAGTTACACTGAAGCTTTCTTT.

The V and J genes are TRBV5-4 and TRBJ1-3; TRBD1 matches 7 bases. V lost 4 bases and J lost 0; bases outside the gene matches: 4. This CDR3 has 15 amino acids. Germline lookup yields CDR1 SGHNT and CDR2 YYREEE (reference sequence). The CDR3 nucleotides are TGTGCCAGCAGCGTGGACAGGCGCTCTGGAAACACCATATATTTT. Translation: CASSVDRRSGNTIYF. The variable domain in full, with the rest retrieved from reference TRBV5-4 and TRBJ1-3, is ETGVTQSPTHLIKTRGQQVTLRCSSQSGHNTVSWYQQALGQGPQFIFQYYREEENGRGNFPPRFSGLQFPNYSSELNVNALELDDSALYLCASSVDRRSGNTIYFGEGSWLTVV.